This TCR beta chain came from a study of HIV-infected patients and healthy controls. Reverse transcription used 450 to 500 ng RNA and constant-region primers for alpha and beta. Using multiplexing indices, alpha and beta chain libraries were generated apart by chain-specific third strand synthesis. TCRdb passed the 5' RACE reads through MiXCR, listing each CDR3 protein once. The sample holds roughly 7,500 distinct CDR3 sequences; roughly 6.8% are singletons and the top ten take roughly a fifth. As to this clonotype: This beta chain is an off-target read within a library intended for alpha chains, so its frequency means little.

Antiretroviral therapy had run roughly three months, about 14 weeks, before follow-up blood collection. Whole blood was used without fractionation, so all unsorted peripheral T cells were included. Germline values: CDR1 MNHEY, CDR2 SMNVEV (reference sequence). V was clipped by 3 bases and J by 3 bases; unmatched bases: 6. The CDR3 runs 15 residues. This material consisted of blood, taken during antiretroviral therapy. The sequence derives from an adult with HIV infection. The rearrangement joins TRBV27 to TRBJ2-3; 7 nucleotides match TRBD2. CDR3 amino acids: CASSLGGGVTDTQYF. CDR3 DNA sequence: TGTGCCAGCAGTTTGGGGGGGGGAGTGACAGATACGCAGTATTTT.